Listed below are T cell receptor beta chains from one sample, sequenced in a study of response to subunit inactivated influenza vaccine. TCRdb re-called the RT-PCR reads with MiXCR, one entry per CDR3 protein. This table has hundreds of thousands of distinct CDR3 sequences, approximately 15% appearing once. The sample consisted of CD4+ T cells sorted from PBMCs, taken 23 to 25 months after vaccination. These receptors originate from a man aged 50-75 years who received an inactivated influenza vaccine. Both conserved end residues are part of each CDR3.

J gene	V gene	CDR3 protein
TRBJ2-7	TRBV25-1	CASSDPRTGGNEQYF
TRBJ1-5	TRBV4-2	CASSQDGQLQPQHF
TRBJ2-3	TRBV27	CASSLVRYTDTQYF
TRBJ2-7	TRBV5-1	CASSTGTAYEQYF
TRBJ2-5	TRBV20-1	CSARDSADIQETQYF
TRBJ1-5	TRBV20-1	CSATNSRGHNQPQHF
TRBJ2-3	TRBV9	CASTVAGGYTDTQYF
TRBJ1-1	TRBV6-5	CASSYSPRHITEAFF
TRBJ2-3	TRBV18	CASSQESDTQYF
TRBJ2-1	TRBV20-1	CSALPPGPMINEQFF
TRBJ2-4	TRBV6-1	CTSKQGYIQYF
TRBJ2-1	TRBV15	CATSSPPSNEQFF
TRBJ2-7	TRBV7-2	CASSYGTSQYF
TRBJ2-1	TRBV19	CASSMRASRNEQFF
TRBJ1-6	TRBV9	CASSVVVGSSLHF